These 6 T cell receptor beta chains originate from one sample sequenced in a study of technical replicates of blood from four donors. Produced via immunoSEQ multiplex PCR; TCRdb's table is partial and in-frame only. The repertoire holds tens of thousands of clones, about nine tenths seen once, with approximately 0.34% in the top ten. Sequenced sample: T cells isolated from PBMCs. The receptors come from a human donor in good health. Some clones in this sample may be carry-over from other donors' samples.

J is TRBJ1-6 and V is TRBV5-1; 9 bases map to TRBD1. The CDR3 extends over 15 amino acids. The germline V gene encodes CDR1 SGHRS and CDR2 YFSETQ. After removal of 4 bases from V and 9 bases from J, the junction contained 8 bases not matched to a gene. The CDR3 DNA is TGCGCCAGCAGCCTCAAGGGACAGGGCTCTTCACCCCTCCACTTT. Translating it yields CASSLKGQGSSPLHF. Complete variable domain (other parts from reference TRBV5-1 and TRBJ1-6): KAGVTQTPRYLIKTRGQQVTLSCSPISGHRSVSWYQQTPGQGLQFLFEYFSETQRNKGNFPGRFSGRQFSNSRSEMNVSTLELGDSALYLCASSLKGQGSSPLHFGNGTRLTVT.

This chain connects TRBV7-9 to TRBJ2-2; D is possibly TRBD2 (5 bases). Germline V gene lookup returns CDR1 SEHNR and CDR2 FQNEAQ (reference sequence). The CDR3 covers 16 residues. Trimming cost V 3 bases and J 6 bases, with 17 bases left between them. The CDR3 loop reads CASSFYRGRSAGELFF. In DNA, the CDR3 is TGTGCCAGCAGCTTTTATCGGGGTAGAAGCGCCGGGGAGCTGTTTTTT.

CDR3 DNA sequence: TGTGCCAGCAGCAGGACAGGGCTTCAAGGCACTGAAGCTTTCTTT. Amino acids: CASSRTGLQGTEAFF. The gene calls are TRBV7-8 and TRBJ1-1; the match to TRBD1 covers 8 bases. This CDR3 contains 15 residues. J was trimmed by 4 bases and V by 5 bases; bases with no gene match: 9. The germline V gene has CDR1 SGHVS and CDR2 FQNEAQ.

The chain combines TRBV13 with TRBJ1-2; D is unclear. The CDR3 totals 14 residues. CDR1 and CDR2 (germline): PRHDT, FYEKMQ (reference sequence). Trimming left V 5 bases short and J 5 bases short, with 15 bases between. DNA of the CDR3: TGTGCCAGCAGCCCCCTAGACCGCATGTATGGCTACACCTTC. Amino acids: CASSPLDRMYGYTF.

This sequence joins TRBV2 and TRBJ2-1, with a tentative D call TRBD2 (6 bases). The CDR3 is 16 amino acids. Germline CDR1 is SNHLY and CDR2 is FYNNEI. V was shortened by 3 bases and J by 0 bases, with 12 bases between the two germline ends. The CDR3 bases are TGTGCCAGCAGTGAGGAGGGCGCGCCCTCCTACAATGAGCAGTTCTTC. Amino acid sequence: CASSEEGAPSYNEQFF.

The chain employs TRBV11-3 and TRBJ2-7, with D possibly matching TRBD2 (6 bases). The CDR3 is made up of 13 amino acids. V was shortened by 3 bases and J by 4 bases, with 10 bases between the two germline ends. Germline CDR1 reads SGHNT; CDR2 reads YENEEA. The CDR3, as DNA: TGTGCCAGCAGCTTGGGCGGGAAGTACGAGCAGTACTTC. It translates to CASSLGGKYEQYF.